This passage covers 23 T cell receptor beta chains from one sample sequenced in a study of molecular identifiers for immune sequencing clone quantification. TCRdb used MiXCR to reprocess the PCR reads, holding one entry per CDR3 protein. The sample holds around 320,000 distinct CDR3 sequences, 24% seen once. Material: naive CD8+ T cells from blood, with Jurkat cell RNA spiked in. The subset is: FACS-sorted CD8+CD4-CCR7+CD45RA+ naive T cells. The receptors originated from a human donor in good health. Some libraries in this study had Jurkat cell RNA spiked in.

This clonotype was detected only once. The chain combines TRBV11-2 with TRBJ2-7, with TRBD2 matching over 10 bases. The CDR3 is made up of 16 amino acids. J lost 6 bases, V lost 2 bases, and 10 bases had no gene match. Germline V gene lookup returns CDR1 SGHAT and CDR2 FQNNGV. The CDR3 here is CASSLQGLAQGCEQYF. In DNA form, the CDR3 reads TGTGCCAGCAGCTTACAGGGACTAGCGCAGGGATGCGAGCAGTACTTC.

This clonotype has a count of ten or more. The rearrangement uses TRBV7-9 and TRBJ2-6; a possible D gene is TRBD1 (6 bases). Per the germline V gene, CDR1 is SEHNR and CDR2 is FQNEAQ (reference sequence). The germline V and J ends were trimmed by 2 bases and 1 base, with 18 bases remaining between them. The CDR3 extends over 19 amino acids. The CDR3, as DNA: TGTGCCAGCAGCTTATGGGCCAGGGGAATTTTGTCTGGGGCCAACGTCCTGACTTTC. Encoded protein: CASSLWARGILSGANVLTF.

Regarding this clonotype: A read error may be the cause here, since a much bigger clone is one base away. This chain links TRBV4-3 with TRBJ2-3; D unresolved. The CDR3 runs 13 residues. Per germline, CDR1 LGHNA and CDR2 YSLEER. In DNA form, the CDR3 reads TGCGTCAGCAGCCAAGTGCCGGAAGATACGCAGTATTTT. Its translation: CVSSQVPEDTQYF.

Note on this clonotype: This may be a read error: a much more frequent sequence differs by one nucleotide. This chain uses TRBV28 with TRBJ2-7; 7 bases are a match to TRBD2. The end of the DNA fits TRBJ2-5 better, so the J call may be wrong. This CDR3 has 15 amino acids. Germline V gene lookup returns CDR1 MDHEN and CDR2 SYDVKM. CDR3 sequence (DNA): TGTGTCAGCACCCCGGCGGGAGCTCGCCGGGAGACCCAGTACTTC. Translating it yields CVSTPAGARRETQYF.

This clonotype has a count of ten or more. The V gene is TRBV7-8, the J gene TRBJ2-3, with D possibly matching TRBD1 (6 bases). CDR3 size: 15 residues. The germline V gene encodes CDR1 SGHVS and CDR2 FQNEAQ. V dropped 5 bases and J dropped 2 bases, with 14 bases sitting between them. CDR3 sequence reads: CASSPRTAPTDTQYF. The DNA of the CDR3 is TGTGCCAGCAGCCCTCGGACAGCACCCACAGATACGCAGTATTTT.

This clonotype was seen only a few times. A much larger clone lies one base from this, so it may be a read error. This rearrangement joins TRBV6-2 or TRBV6-3 to TRBJ2-6, with D perhaps matching TRBD1 (6 bases). Germline loops: CDR1 MNHEY, CDR2 SVGEGT. This CDR3 region has 15 residues. CDR3 bases: TGTGCCAGCAATGGACAGCCCTCTGGGGCCAGCGTCCTGACTTTC. Its protein product is CASNGQPSGASVLTF.

The CDR3 DNA sequence: TGCAGTGCTAGAGACGGGGACAGGGGGTTGTACGAGCAGTACTTC. Its translation: CSARDGDRGLYEQYF. The chain joins TRBV20-1 to TRBJ2-7, with TRBD1 identical over 11 bases. The germline V gene encodes CDR1 DFQATT and CDR2 SNEGSKA (reference sequence). The junction had 5 bases not matched to a gene; V was cut back by 0 bases and J by 4 bases. The CDR3 extends over 15 amino acids.

In its sample, this clonotype was seen a few times. The gene calls are TRBV9 and TRBJ2-1; possible D gene TRBD1, 7 bases. The CDR3 has 13 amino acids. Germline CDR1 reads SGDLS; CDR2 reads YYNGEE. Trimming cost V 0 bases and J 13 bases, with 14 bases left between them. The CDR3 nucleotides read TGTGCCAGCAGCGTAGCACAGGGGACTCCCCAGTTCTTC. This codes for CASSVAQGTPQFF.

This clonotype was observed at least ten times. The V call is TRBV28, the J call TRBJ2-6, with TRBD1 matching 8 bases. CDR3 size: 19 residues. Germline loops: CDR1 MDHEN, CDR2 SYDVKM. V gave up 8 bases and J gave up 2 bases; unmatched junction bases: 17. CDR3 sequence (DNA): TGTGCCAGCCATCCAAGGACAGGGAGAACGGTGGCTGGGGCCAACGTCCTGACTTTC. It encodes CASHPRTGRTVAGANVLTF.

This clonotype was found many times. V is TRBV27 and J is TRBJ2-3, with D uncertain. Trimming removed 8 bases at V and 1 base at J, with 19 bases between. Germline values: CDR1 MNHEY, CDR2 SMNVEV (reference sequence). This CDR3 is built from 16 residues. CDR3 region: CASAKIRVVGTDTQYF. CDR3 nucleotide sequence: TGTGCCAGCGCAAAAATAAGGGTGGTTGGCACAGATACGCAGTATTTT.

The V gene is TRBV19, the J gene TRBJ2-3; no reliable D call. Trimming removed 1 base at V and 2 bases at J, with 4 bases between. This CDR3 is built from 13 residues. Germline CDR1 and CDR2: LNHDA and SQIVND (reference sequence). CDR3 nucleotide sequence: TGTGCCAGTAGTATAGTCCACACAGATACGCAGTATTTT. It specifies CASSIVHTDTQYF. Complete variable domain (other parts from reference TRBV19 and TRBJ2-3): DGGITQSPKYLFRKEGQNVTLSCEQNLNHDAMYWYRQDPGQGLRLIYYSQIVNDFQKGDIAEGYSVSREKKESFPLTVTSAQKNPTAFYLCASSIVHTDTQYFGPGTRLTVL.

This clonotype was counted only a few times. The rearrangement links TRBV4-3 to TRBJ2-7; D is uncertain. Trimming cost V 0 bases and J 3 bases, with 6 bases left between them. CDR1 and CDR2 (germline): LGHNA, YSLEER. The CDR3 loop spans 13 amino acids. CDR3 region: CASSQEVLYEQYF. CDR3 nucleotide sequence: TGCGCCAGCAGCCAAGAGGTCCTCTACGAGCAGTACTTC.

As for this clonotype: At one boundary the junction diverges from the germline segment, which might be a read error. This chain uses TRBV7-9 with TRBJ2-7; TRBD2 matches 9 bases. CDR3 size: 16 residues. The V gene's germline CDR1 is SEHNR and CDR2 FQNEAQ (reference sequence). The CDR3 reads CASSRGPGLADYERYF. The CDR3 DNA reads TGTGCCAGCAGCCGCGGGCCGGGACTAGCAGATTACGAGCGGTACTTC.

This clonotype was detected only a few times. The V gene is TRBV3-1, the J gene TRBJ2-7; 7 positions agree with TRBD1. The length of the CDR3 is 13 residues. Trimming removed 7 bases from V and 3 bases from J; junction bases left unmatched: 6. The germline gives CDR1 LGHDT, CDR2 YNNKEL (reference sequence). CDR3 in DNA: TGTGCCAGCAAAGAGGGACAGCACTACGAGCAGTACTTC. Amino acids: CASKEGQHYEQYF.

To note about this clonotype: This may be a read error: a much more frequent sequence differs by one nucleotide. The V gene is TRBV6-6, the J gene TRBJ2-6, with 8 bases identical to TRBD2. Trimming took 6 bases from V and 0 from J; bases not matched to a gene: 10. CDR3 length: 18 amino acids. Germline assignment: CDR1 MNHNY and CDR2 SVGAGI (reference sequence). The CDR3, as DNA: TGTGCCAGCAGCGAGACCGGGACTAGGGCCTCTGGGGCCAACGTCCTGACTTTC. It specifies CASSETGTRASGANVLTF.

In the case of this clonotype: A much more abundant neighbour one base away suggests this may be a read error. CDR3 in amino acids: CASSLFRGFDEQYF. CDR3 DNA sequence: TGTGCCAGCAGTTTATTTAGGGGGTTCGACGAGCAGTACTTC. The rearrangement uses TRBV27 and TRBJ2-7; the D gene is possibly TRBD1 (6 bases). Between the trimmed V and J ends, which lost 1 base and 5 bases, there was a span of 12 bases. The CDR3 covers 14 residues. Germline loops: CDR1 MNHEY, CDR2 SMNVEV (reference sequence).

Ten or more counts support this clonotype. The J gene is TRBJ1-1, the V gene TRBV6-2 or TRBV6-3, with D unclear. The CDR3 covers 13 residues. The V end lost 6 bases, the J end lost 3 bases, and 11 bases lay between the germline ends. The germline gives CDR1 MNHEY, CDR2 SVGEGT. The CDR3 bases are TGTGCCAGCAGACTACTCGGGGACACTGAAGCTTTCTTT. It yields the protein CASRLLGDTEAFF.

This clonotype was detected only once. One junction end disagrees with the germline gene, perhaps due to a read error. The V gene is TRBV14, the J gene TRBJ1-1; D is uncertain. Germline-derived CDR1 and CDR2 are SGHDN and FVKESK. The CDR3 extends over 14 amino acids. CDR3 bases: TGTGTCAGCAGCCTCAGTGGGGTGAACACTGAGGCTTTCTTT. Translated: CVSSLSGVNTEAFF.

In this sample, this clonotype turned up many times. The chain carries TRBV5-5 and TRBJ2-7; D possibly corresponds to TRBD1 (6 bases). The CDR3 is 15 amino acids. Germline assignment: CDR1 SGHKS and CDR2 YYEKEE (reference sequence). Trimming removed 4 bases from V and 7 bases from J, with 21 bases in between. CDR3: CASSPGQFQVGEQYF. The CDR3 DNA reads TGTGCCAGCAGCCCCGGACAGTTCCAGGTTGGGGAGCAGTACTTC.

This clonotype showed up just a few times. The chain recombines TRBV5-1 with TRBJ2-7, with D unresolved. V was pared by 0 bases and J by 2 bases, with 9 bases between. Germline V gene data show CDR1 as SGHRS and CDR2 as YFSETQ. CDR3 length: 14 residues. The CDR3, as DNA: TGCGCCAGCAGCTTGGGGTCAGTCACCTACGAGCAGTACTTC. Its translation is CASSLGSVTYEQYF.

Turning to this clonotype: Mismatch with germline at one junction end may stem from a read error. The chain recombines TRBV5-1 with TRBJ2-1; D possibly matches TRBD1 or TRBD2 (5 bases each). The length of the CDR3 is 15 residues. CDR1 SGHRS and CDR2 YFSETQ come from the germline V gene. The CDR3: CASSLGTSSYNEQLF. CDR3 in DNA: TGCGCCAGCAGCTTAGGGACCAGCTCCTACAATGAGCAGCTCTTC.

V usage is TRBV7-3 and J usage is TRBJ1-1; 7 nucleotides agree with TRBD1. J was trimmed by 5 bases and V by 5 bases; bases with no gene match: 11. The CDR3 is 15 residues long. From germline, CDR1 is SGHTA and CDR2 FQGTGA. The CDR3 sequence: CASSASGTAGTEAFF. CDR3 DNA sequence: TGTGCCAGCAGCGCATCCGGGACAGCCGGGACTGAAGCTTTCTTT.

Notes on this clonotype: A much bigger clone sits one base away, suggesting this may be a read error. The chain has TRBV3-1 and TRBJ2-2; D possibly corresponds to TRBD2 (5 bases). The CDR3 spans 15 residues. Germline loops: CDR1 LGHDT, CDR2 YNNKEL (reference sequence). Here the CDR3 reads CASSQESGNTGEPFF. The CDR3 DNA is TGTGCCAGCAGCCAAGAGTCGGGGAACACCGGGGAGCCGTTTTTT.